The clone carrying this T cell receptor beta chain appeared a few times. The antigen remains undetermined. These data originate in a study of early T cells in non-severe SARS-CoV-2 infection. Overall study context: From unsorted whole blood, bulk RNA was sequenced, and the chains remained unpaired. General study results and limits: Anti-spike CD8 specificities were favored by VDJdb matching, whose results missed private and CD4 specificities.

Individual cDNA molecules were tagged with unique molecular identifiers, the study reported. TCRdb reprocessed the 5' RACE reads via MiXCR and lists one record per CDR3 protein. The sample lists under 95,000 distinct CDR3 sequences, about 16% occurring once. There are 12 residues in the CDR3. Trimming cost V 8 bases and J 0 bases; bases outside gene matches: 1. Looked up from germline, CDR1 is MNHEY and CDR2 is SMNVEV (reference sequence). What was sequenced was whole blood. The TCR comes from an adult who was a healthcare worker with PCR-confirmed SARS-CoV-2 infection or an uninfected control (not recorded which). The chain carries TRBV27 and TRBJ2-7; TRBD1 matches 7 bases. CDR3 sequence: CASQGDSYEQYF. As DNA, the CDR3 is TGTGCCAGCCAGGGGGACTCCTACGAGCAGTACTTC.